Listed below are T cell receptor beta chains from one sample, sequenced in a study of T cells in Graves' hyperthyroidism and ophthalmopathy. TCRdb fed the multiplex PCR reads into MiXCR, producing one record per CDR3 protein. The sample has about 410,000 distinct CDR3 sequences; approximately 15% are singletons. The sequencing sample was made of blood. These receptors were taken from a man aged 18-30 years with Graves' ophthalmopathy. The conserved cysteine and the conserved F or W are not part of the CDR3 here. The D gene is left open where the match is weak. Size is stated for part of the rows, as once, few or many counts, or as a class when the clone is expanded.

j_gene,d_gene,abundance,v_gene,CDR3aa
TRBJ2-7,TRBD2,many,TRBV2,ASSKVAGGLYEQY
TRBJ1-1,.,.,TRBV5-4,ASSGPEDSNTEAF
TRBJ1-6,.,few,TRBV27,ASSRPRGDSPLH
TRBJ2-7,TRBD1,many,TRBV12-3/TRBV12-4,ASSTSAGQGHEQY
TRBJ1-6,.,.,TRBV6-2/TRBV6-3,ASSYSVGYNSPLH
TRBJ2-1,TRBD2,many,TRBV7-3,ASSWTSGDYNEQF
TRBJ2-7,TRBD1,many,TRBV3-1,ASSQGTGGDPYEQY
TRBJ2-1,TRBD2,many,TRBV2,ASKGLAAHNEQF
TRBJ2-2,TRBD2,many,TRBV7-8,ASSLGSGVAGELF
TRBJ1-2,.,many,TRBV20-1,SAKNLREGKGYGYT
TRBJ2-3,TRBD2,many,TRBV27,ASSFTSGRRDTQY
TRBJ2-3,.,many,TRBV24-1,ATSDPGTSTDTQY
TRBJ2-7,TRBD2,few,TRBV20-1,SATGLAGSLYLREQY
TRBJ2-5,.,few,TRBV10-3,AISERREETQY
TRBJ1-2,.,few,TRBV6-5,ASSYWGEDYGYT
TRBJ2-7,.,many,TRBV20-1,SAREADRYEQY
TRBJ1-5,TRBD1,many,TRBV6-1,ASRGQGRSNQPQH
TRBJ2-5,.,few,TRBV6-1,ATRGFPVETQY
TRBJ2-1,TRBD2,many,TRBV18,ASSPPPSGYNEQF
TRBJ2-5,.,many,TRBV10-3,AIRQLVAQETQY
TRBJ2-7,TRBD1,many,TRBV19,ASSMGTGLNEQY
TRBJ2-2,TRBD1,few,TRBV29-1,TGTADTGELF
TRBJ2-1,.,many,TRBV7-6,ASSLVLGAALSYNEQF
TRBJ1-5,.,.,TRBV20-1,SASPRGPNQPQH
TRBJ1-2,.,many,TRBV20-1,SATSDSAYGYT
TRBJ1-2,.,.,TRBV20-1,SARDRQATGGYT
TRBJ2-3,TRBD1,.,TRBV24-1,ASSNRGPAVSQY
TRBJ2-3,.,many,TRBV9,ASSVGIADTDTQY
TRBJ1-1,TRBD1,.,TRBV5-1,ASSLYSGGRAEAF
TRBJ1-1,.,many,TRBV12-3/TRBV12-4,ASSLQRTTEAF
TRBJ2-7,.,.,TRBV18,ASSPRVTYEQH
TRBJ2-5,TRBD2,many,TRBV6-1,ASSAPTGTSGGERETQY
TRBJ2-5,TRBD2,many,TRBV7-9,ASSFVTGGRETQY
TRBJ2-1,TRBD2,.,TRBV4-1,ASSQAGTSGGSSYNEQF
TRBJ2-1,TRBD1,.,TRBV11-2,ASSSGTGSNGQF
TRBJ1-2,TRBD1,many,TRBV27,ASAMGQAYGYT
TRBJ2-1,.,many,TRBV27,ASSLRFSPYNEQF
TRBJ1-4,.,few,TRBV6-1,ASSVPIGANEKLF
TRBJ1-6,.,.,TRBV5-4,ASRLGGGQYGSPLH
TRBJ2-1,TRBD1,few,TRBV6-1,ASYQGDAYNEQF
TRBJ2-7,TRBD1,.,TRBV20-1,SARGYRDSSYEQY
TRBJ1-5,.,many,TRBV27,ASSLVAASNQPQH